The 29 T cell receptor beta chains reported below all come from one sample, sequenced in a study of blood T cell repertoires in COVID-19. Measured with immunoSEQ multiplex PCR; TCRdb has only the in-frame clones, and not every one. The sample includes about 300,000 clones, roughly 83% seen only once; the top ten take over 1.3%. The sample comprised peripheral blood. The receptors stem from a human donor with COVID-19, enrolled during active disease. The donor label of this sample is uncertain.

The chain couples TRBV28 to TRBJ2-1, with 11 bases fitting TRBD2. V dropped 6 bases and J dropped 8; count of bases not matched to a gene: 15. CDR1 is MDHEN, CDR2 SYDVKM, per germline. The CDR3 length is 17 residues. The CDR3 reads CASSASSTSGSWYEQFF. The CDR3 nucleotides are TGTGCCAGCAGCGCCTCCTCTACTAGCGGGAGTTGGTATGAGCAGTTCTTC.

The chain recombines TRBV5-1 with TRBJ2-3; unclear D gene. This CDR3 contains 14 residues. The germline V gene has CDR1 SGHRS and CDR2 YFSETQ. The V end lost 5 bases, the J end lost 0 bases, and 10 bases lay between the germline ends. As DNA, the CDR3 is TGCGCCAGCAGTTTGACACCCAGCACAGATACGCAGTATTTT. Its translation is CASSLTPSTDTQYF.

The rearrangement joins TRBV2 to TRBJ1-6; 10 nucleotides align to TRBD1. Germline loops: CDR1 SNHLY, CDR2 FYNNEI. V shed 2 bases and J 10 bases; nucleotides not matched to a gene: 5. The CDR3 spans 15 residues. For the CDR3, the DNA is TGTGCCAGCAGTGAAAGGACAGGGGGTTACTCACCCCTCCACTTT. It is translated as CASSERTGGYSPLHF.

V and J are TRBV5-4 and TRBJ2-5; D is perhaps TRBD2 (5 bases). Deletions cut 2 bases from V and 0 bases from J, with 8 bases between. The CDR3 contains 14 residues. The germline gives CDR1 SGHNT, CDR2 YYREEE (reference sequence). The CDR3 DNA reads TGTGCCAGCAGCTTTTTCGGGGACCAAGAGACCCAGTACTTC. This translates into CASSFFGDQETQYF. The full variable domain, completed using reference TRBV5-4 and TRBJ2-5, is ETGVTQSPTHLIKTRGQQVTLRCSSQSGHNTVSWYQQALGQGPQFIFQYYREEENGRGNFPPRFSGLQFPNYSSELNVNALELDDSALYLCASSFFGDQETQYFGPGTRLLVL.

The chain combines TRBV7-8 with TRBJ1-2; D perhaps matches TRBD1 (5 bases). Germline CDR1 SGHVS, CDR2 FQNEAQ. This CDR3 has 16 residues. Trimming pared 3 bases from V and 1 base from J, leaving 15 bases between. CDR3 DNA: TGTGCCAGCAGCTTGCGGGACCCAGGGAGTAACTATGGCTACACCTTC. Translated: CASSLRDPGSNYGYTF.

The chain employs TRBV7-9 and TRBJ1-1, with a weak D call TRBD1 (6 bases). Germline V gene sequence: CDR1 SEHNR, CDR2 FQNEAQ (reference sequence). The CDR3 is made up of 13 amino acids. Trimming took off 2 bases at V and 5 bases at J, with 9 bases between the two ends. The CDR3 loop is CASSLIQGTEAFF. The CDR3 DNA follows: TGTGCCAGCAGCTTAATCCAGGGGACTGAAGCTTTCTTT.

The genes are TRBV6-5 and TRBJ1-5; D call uncertain. V shed 0 bases and J shed 7 bases, with 7 bases lying between them. The CDR3 has 13 residues. CDR1 is MNHEY and CDR2 is SVGAGI in the germline V gene. The CDR3: CASSYSGVQPQHF. In DNA form, the CDR3 reads TGTGCCAGCAGTTACTCCGGGGTCCAGCCCCAGCATTTT.

The DNA of the CDR3 is TGTGCCAGTAGTCCTCAACCACAGGGGGCTCACAATGAGCAGTTCTTC. Amino acid sequence: CASSPQPQGAHNEQFF. The chain recombines TRBV19 with TRBJ2-1; 9 bases agree with TRBD1. With V trimmed by 5 bases and J by 5 bases, 10 bases remained unmatched. The CDR3 totals 16 residues. The germline V gene encodes CDR1 LNHDA and CDR2 SQIVND (reference sequence). Filled out from reference TRBV19 and TRBJ2-1, the complete variable domain reads DGGITQSPKYLFRKEGQNVTLSCEQNLNHDAMYWYRQDPGQGLRLIYYSQIVNDFQKGDIAEGYSVSREKKESFPLTVTSAQKNPTAFYLCASSPQPQGAHNEQFFGPGTRLTVL.

The CDR3 DNA reads as TGTGCCAGCAGTTACGGAGGAGCGGCGGGGTACGAGCAGTACTTC. This translates into CASSYGGAAGYEQYF. V is TRBV6-5 and J is TRBJ2-7, with TRBD2 as a possible D gene (6 bases). Trimming took 2 bases from V and 4 from J, leaving 15 bases between them. Germline CDR1 is MNHEY and CDR2 is SVGAGI. This CDR3 is built from 15 residues.

This sequence joins TRBV28 and TRBJ1-4, with 8 bases identical to TRBD1. The CDR3 runs 16 residues. Germline assignment: CDR1 MDHEN and CDR2 SYDVKM. Trimming removed 5 bases from V and 7 bases from J; junction bases left unmatched: 12. This chain's CDR3 is CASSLVPGTGGEKLFF. DNA of the CDR3: TGTGCCAGCAGTCTAGTCCCCGGGACAGGCGGTGAAAAACTGTTTTTT.

This chain uses TRBV28 with TRBJ1-2; D call uncertain. This CDR3 comprises 12 residues. Germline V CDR1 and CDR2: MDHEN, SYDVKM. The V end was cut by 6 bases, the J end by 8 bases, with 13 bases between. The DNA of the CDR3 is TGTGCCAGCAGCGTCGACATGAGAGGCTACACCTTC. Protein sequence: CASSVDMRGYTF.

The V gene is TRBV29-1, the J gene TRBJ2-4; possible D gene TRBD1, 6 bases. This CDR3 is built from 12 residues. V gave up 7 bases and J gave up 3 bases, with 10 bases separating them. Germline V gene sequence: CDR1 SQVTM, CDR2 ANQGSEA. The CDR3 DNA follows: TGCAGCGCCATGGACAGCAAAAACATTCAGTACTTC. This sequence encodes CSAMDSKNIQYF.

The rearrangement links TRBV19 to TRBJ2-3, with 9 bases matching TRBD1. The V gene's germline CDR1 is LNHDA and CDR2 SQIVND (reference sequence). With 7 bases clipped from V and 2 bases from J, the junction kept 10 bases outside the gene matches. The CDR3 sequence is 16 residues long. CDR3 protein: CASTRLGDRVTDTQYF. The CDR3 DNA reads as TGTGCCAGTACCAGGCTTGGGGACAGGGTCACAGATACGCAGTATTTT. The complete variable domain, with remaining parts taken from reference TRBV19 and TRBJ2-3, reads DGGITQSPKYLFRKEGQNVTLSCEQNLNHDAMYWYRQDPGQGLRLIYYSQIVNDFQKGDIAEGYSVSREKKESFPLTVTSAQKNPTAFYLCASTRLGDRVTDTQYFGPGTRLTVL.

Comment on this clone: In the same sample, other DNA sequences code for this CDR3. This sequence joins TRBV7-2 and TRBJ1-5; 8 bases map to TRBD1. CDR3 size: 15 residues. The V gene end was trimmed by 5 bases and the J gene end by 2 bases; junction bases not matched to a gene: 5. Germline V lookup: CDR1 SGHTA, CDR2 FQGNSA. The CDR3 nucleotides read TGTGCCAGCAGCCCGCAGACAGGGGGCAATCAGCCCCAGCATTTT. Amino acid sequence: CASSPQTGGNQPQHF.

The genes are TRBV11-3 and TRBJ2-5; D might be TRBD1 (6 bases). The germline CDR1 and CDR2 sequences are SGHNT and YENEEA. The CDR3 runs 15 residues. V was pared by 5 bases and J by 2 bases, with 15 bases between. CDR3 loop: CASSGRKGDQETQYF. Written as DNA, the CDR3 is TGTGCCAGCAGCGGTCGGAAGGGGGATCAAGAGACCCAGTACTTC.

CDR3 DNA: TGTGCCAGCTCAATAGCGGGAGGCTTCGAGGGTGAGCAGTTCTTC. This translates into CASSIAGGFEGEQFF. This chain links TRBV18 with TRBJ2-1; 10 bases are a match to TRBD2. The V and J ends lost 5 bases and 9 bases, in that order; junction bases with no gene match: 10. Looked up from germline, CDR1 is KGHSH and CDR2 is LQKENI. There are 15 residues in the CDR3.

This clone was observed a handful of times. V usage is TRBV18 and J usage is TRBJ1-1; D is unresolved. Germline loops: CDR1 KGHSH, CDR2 LQKENI. The CDR3 loop spans 14 amino acids. Trimming removed 3 bases from V and 4 bases from J, with 12 bases in between. The CDR3 sequence is CASSPLHEGTEAFF. The CDR3 DNA follows: TGTGCCAGCTCACCGCTACATGAGGGCACTGAAGCTTTCTTT.

This rearrangement joins TRBV27 to TRBJ1-4, with D possibly TRBD1 on 6 matching bases. Germline V gene data show CDR1 as MNHEY and CDR2 as SMNVEV (reference sequence). V lost 3 bases, J lost 0 bases, and 11 bases lay in between. The CDR3 is made up of 16 amino acids. This CDR3 is CASSFTGLSTNEKLFF. The CDR3 bases are TGTGCCAGCAGTTTTACAGGGTTATCAACTAATGAAAAACTGTTTTTT.

The rearrangement links TRBV5-1 to TRBJ1-1; no definite D call. The CDR3 covers 12 residues. V was clipped by 0 bases and J by 4 bases, with 4 bases between them. Germline V gives CDR1 SGHRS, CDR2 YFSETQ. The CDR3 bases are TGCGCCAGCAGCTTGGATCGCACTGAAGCTTTCTTT. Translated, it gives CASSLDRTEAFF.

The genes are TRBV19 and TRBJ2-7, with D possibly being TRBD1 (6 bases). The V and J ends lost 4 bases and 2 bases respectively, with 9 bases between them. There are 13 residues in the CDR3. CDR1 is LNHDA, CDR2 SQIVND, per germline (reference sequence). CDR3 loop: CASSNRDPYEQYF. In DNA, the CDR3 is TGTGCCAGTAGTAACAGGGACCCCTACGAGCAGTACTTC.

The DNA for the CDR3 is TGTGCCAGCAGCTTGGAGAGACAAAACGCCTATGGCTACACCTTC. This gives the protein CASSLERQNAYGYTF. The chain links TRBV5-4 to TRBJ1-2; D remains unclear. The length of the CDR3 is 15 residues. Germline lookup yields CDR1 SGHNT and CDR2 YYREEE (reference sequence). V lost 0 bases, J lost 4 bases, and 13 bases lay in between.

J is TRBJ1-4 and V is TRBV7-9; no reliable D call. The CDR3 sequence is 14 residues long. V was trimmed by 2 bases and J by 8 bases, leaving 12 bases between them. Germline V lookup: CDR1 SEHNR, CDR2 FQNEAQ (reference sequence). CDR3 DNA sequence: TGTGCCAGCAGCTTAACAGCGGCCGAGGAAAAACTGTTTTTT. Translating it yields CASSLTAAEEKLFF.

This clone was counted once. This chain connects TRBV6-5 to TRBJ2-3, with D uncertain. Germline V gives CDR1 MNHEY, CDR2 SVGAGI. Trimming removed 6 bases from V and 0 bases from J, with 7 bases in between. CDR3 length: 13 amino acids. The DNA of the CDR3 is TGTGCCAGCAGCGCCGAGAGCACAGATACGCAGTATTTT. Encoded protein: CASSAESTDTQYF.

CDR3 nucleotides: TGCAGCGTCGTCTACTTGATAGCGGGACTCGAAGATACGCAGTATTTT. Its translation is CSVVYLIAGLEDTQYF. The J gene is TRBJ2-3, the V gene TRBV29-1; 8 positions agree with TRBD2. V shed 6 bases, J shed 5 bases, and the junction held 16 bases outside the gene matches. The germline CDR1 and CDR2 sequences are SQVTM and ANQGSEA. CDR3 length equals 16 residues.

This sequence joins TRBV5-1 and TRBJ1-5, with D perhaps TRBD1 (5 bases). V shed 0 bases and J shed 1 base, with 8 bases lying between them. Germline CDR1 SGHRS, CDR2 YFSETQ. The CDR3 spans 15 residues. The CDR3 reads CASSLVPGSNQPQHF. The CDR3 DNA reads TGCGCCAGCAGCTTGGTCCCAGGGAGCAATCAGCCCCAGCATTTT.

The chain joins TRBV6-6 to TRBJ2-7, with D maybe TRBD1 (7 bases). This CDR3 region has 16 residues. The V gene lost 2 bases and the J gene lost 5 bases, with 19 bases spanning the gap. The germline CDR1 and CDR2 sequences are MNHNY and SVGAGI (reference sequence). The CDR3 here is CASSYRGGQVPHEQYF. The CDR3 DNA is TGTGCCAGCAGTTACCGGGGAGGACAGGTTCCCCACGAGCAGTACTTC.

The V and J genes are TRBV7-8 and TRBJ2-6; TRBD1 is a possible D gene (7 bases). Trimming pared 5 bases from V and 0 bases from J, leaving 14 bases between. This CDR3 is built from 17 residues. Germline V lookup: CDR1 SGHVS, CDR2 FQNEAQ. The CDR3 is CASSAGGWFSGANVLTF. In nucleotides, the CDR3 is TGTGCCAGCAGCGCAGGGGGGTGGTTCTCTGGGGCCAACGTCCTGACTTTC. The whole variable domain, remainder taken from reference TRBV7-8 and TRBJ2-6, is GAGVSQSPRYKVAKRGQDVALRCDPISGHVSLFWYQQALGQGPEFLTYFQNEAQLDKSGLPSDRFFAERPEGSVSTLKIQRTQQEDSAVYLCASSAGGWFSGANVLTFGAGSRLTVL.

This chain joins TRBV4-3 and TRBJ1-6, with no clear D. Germline V gives CDR1 LGHNA, CDR2 YSLEER. The CDR3 runs 14 residues. Trimming stripped 1 base from V and 8 bases from J, with 9 bases between. CDR3 bases: TGCGCCAGCAGCCAAGCGGGTTCGGATTCACCCCTCCACTTT. It translates to CASSQAGSDSPLHF.

The V gene is TRBV29-1, the J gene TRBJ1-2; the D gene is possibly TRBD1 (6 bases). Per the germline V gene, CDR1 is SQVTM and CDR2 is ANQGSEA. Trimming removed 1 base from V and 1 base from J, with 10 bases in between. The CDR3 length is 14 residues. CDR3 loop: CSVEGRTDNYGYTF. DNA for the CDR3: TGCAGCGTTGAAGGCCGGACAGATAACTATGGCTACACCTTC.